One sample yielded the 21 T cell receptor beta chains listed below, sequenced in a study of T-cell memory formation after mild COVID-19. TCRdb redid the calling of the 5' RACE reads with MiXCR, one entry per CDR3 protein. The table has some 250,000 distinct CDR3 sequences, under 20% seen once. Sequencing was done on a sample of PBMCs or a T cell subset sorted from them (not recorded which). The receptors stem from a man in his late teens or twenties who had mild COVID-19 (a few samples of this study predate the infection). Cell type and time point are not known.

The sample holds a few counts of this clonotype. The chain recombines TRBV7-2 with TRBJ1-6, with a tentative D call TRBD1 (5 bases). The V gene's germline CDR1 is SGHTA and CDR2 FQGNSA. CDR3 length: 15 residues. Between the trimmed V and J ends, which lost 0 bases and 9 bases, there was a span of 12 bases. In nucleotides, the CDR3 is TGTGCCAGCAGCTTAGCGGTACGGGGGAGTTCACCCCTCCACTTT. Translation: CASSLAVRGSSPLHF.

This clonotype was observed many times. The gene calls are TRBV6-6 and TRBJ1-1; possibly TRBD1 for D (5 bases). Looked up from germline, CDR1 is MNHNY and CDR2 is SVGAGI (reference sequence). The V and J ends lost 2 bases and 1 base respectively, with 17 bases between them. There are 17 residues in the CDR3. CDR3 nucleotide sequence: TGTGCCAGCAGTTACGGAAATCGGGGCAGGGAGAACACTGAAGCTTTCTTT. It codes for CASSYGNRGRENTEAFF.

This clonotype was counted a few times. J is TRBJ2-3 and V is TRBV3-1; TRBD1 matches at 7 bases. The CDR3 totals 16 residues. The V segment lost 4 bases and the J segment 1 base; nucleotides outside the gene matches: 8. CDR1 LGHDT and CDR2 YNNKEL come from the germline V gene (reference sequence). CDR3 DNA sequence: TGTGCCAGCAGCCTTCGACAGGGAACAGGCACAGATACGCAGTATTTT. This encodes CASSLRQGTGTDTQYF.

This clonotype was observed a handful of times. The chain recombines TRBV5-1 with TRBJ1-4; 8 positions match TRBD1. Trimming removed 4 bases from V and 0 bases from J; junction bases left unmatched: 2. The CDR3 is made up of 15 amino acids. The germline CDR1 and CDR2 sequences are SGHRS and YFSETQ. Here the CDR3 DNA reads TGCGCCAGCAGCCGACAGGGGTCAACTAATGAAAAACTGTTTTTT. This encodes CASSRQGSTNEKLFF. Looking up the rest from reference TRBV5-1 and TRBJ1-4 gives the full variable domain: KAGVTQTPRYLIKTRGQQVTLSCSPISGHRSVSWYQQTPGQGLQFLFEYFSETQRNKGNFPGRFSGRQFSNSRSEMNVSTLELGDSALYLCASSRQGSTNEKLFFGSGTQLSVL.

In this sample, this clonotype turned up many times. The V gene is TRBV20-1, the J gene TRBJ2-3, with D uncertain. The CDR3 totals 10 residues. V lost 6 bases and J lost 0, with 1 base in between. Per germline, CDR1 DFQATT and CDR2 SNEGSKA (reference sequence). CDR3 nucleotide sequence: TGCAGTGCCAGCACAGATACGCAGTATTTT. Protein: CSASTDTQYF.

There are a few counts of this clonotype. V usage is TRBV7-2 and J usage is TRBJ2-1; TRBD2 agrees at 7 bases. V shed 5 bases and J 8 bases; nucleotides not matched to a gene: 12. CDR3 length: 15 residues. Per germline, CDR1 SGHTA and CDR2 FQGNSA. The CDR3 loop reads CASSKWGGQSDEQFF. The CDR3, as DNA: TGTGCCAGCAGCAAGTGGGGAGGGCAAAGCGATGAGCAGTTCTTC.

The J gene is TRBJ1-2, the V gene TRBV9; weak D call: TRBD1 (6 bases). Germline CDR1 SGDLS, CDR2 YYNGEE. V dropped 3 bases and J dropped 8 bases, with 14 bases sitting between them. The CDR3 extends over 13 amino acids. The CDR3 coding sequence is TGTGCCAGCAGCGCCAACTCAGGGGAGGGCTACACCTTC. Amino acid sequence: CASSANSGEGYTF.

V is TRBV7-9 and J is TRBJ2-3; 10 nucleotides match TRBD1. There are 16 residues in the CDR3. V dropped 1 base and J dropped 4; count of bases not matched to a gene: 5. CDR1 and CDR2 (germline): SEHNR, FQNEAQ (reference sequence). In nucleotides, the CDR3 is TGTGCCAGCAGCTTAGAGGGGACAGGGGTCGCAGATACGCAGTATTTT. The encoded protein is CASSLEGTGVADTQYF.

This clonotype occurred a few times. The rearrangement links TRBV7-2 to TRBJ2-4; the match to TRBD1 covers 9 bases. Germline V CDR1 and CDR2: SGHTA, FQGNSA. V shed 5 bases, J shed 1 base, and the junction held 3 bases outside the gene matches. This CDR3 has 15 amino acids. CDR3 residues: CASSRDRAAKNIQYF. The CDR3 DNA sequence: TGTGCCAGCAGCCGGGACAGGGCGGCCAAAAACATTCAGTACTTC.

V and J are TRBV7-2 and TRBJ1-3; maybe TRBD1 (5 bases). V was trimmed by 5 bases and J by 0 bases, leaving 14 bases between them. The CDR3 is made up of 16 amino acids. Germline loops: CDR1 SGHTA, CDR2 FQGNSA. The CDR3 DNA reads as TGTGCCAGCAGCACGACAGTACCGAGCTCTGGAAACACCATATATTTT. This encodes CASSTTVPSSGNTIYF.

This chain joins TRBV28 and TRBJ2-5, with D tentatively TRBD2 (6 bases). Germline assignment: CDR1 MDHEN and CDR2 SYDVKM. This CDR3 comprises 14 residues. With 7 bases removed from V and 1 base from J, the gap between germline ends came to 13 bases. The CDR3 here is CASNGGAGQETQYF. The CDR3 DNA is TGTGCCAGCAACGGAGGGGCAGGCCAAGAGACCCAGTACTTC.

This clonotype was found a few times. The V call is TRBV7-3, the J call TRBJ2-1, with TRBD2 identical over 10 bases. With 4 bases clipped from V and 4 bases from J, the junction kept 4 bases outside the gene matches. Germline CDR1 and CDR2: SGHTA and FQGTGA. This CDR3 has 15 residues. For the CDR3, the DNA is TGTGCCAGCAGCTCTAGCGGGGGCCTTTACAATGAGCAGTTCTTC. It specifies CASSSSGGLYNEQFF. The complete variable domain, with remaining parts taken from reference TRBV7-3 and TRBJ2-1, reads GAGVSQTPSNKVTEKGKYVELRCDPISGHTALYWYRQSLGQGPEFLIYFQGTGAADDSGLPNDRFFAVRPEGSVSTLKIQRTERGDSAVYLCASSSSGGLYNEQFFGPGTRLTVL.

The chain employs TRBV6-5 and TRBJ2-2, with TRBD1 identical over 7 bases. V was clipped by 10 bases and J by 1 base; unmatched bases: 6. The CDR3 sequence is 14 residues long. Germline V lookup: CDR1 MNHEY, CDR2 SVGAGI. The CDR3 bases are TGTGCCACCTTTTGGACAGGGAACACCGGGGAGCTGTTTTTT. Its translation is CATFWTGNTGELFF.

This clonotype was seen more than once but under ten times. The CDR3: CAIMGQGSPGNTIYF. The CDR3 DNA reads TGTGCCATCATGGGACAGGGGTCCCCCGGAAACACCATATATTTT. The chain couples TRBV10-3 to TRBJ1-3, with 10 bases lining up with TRBD1. This CDR3 is built from 15 residues. Germline V gene data show CDR1 as ENHRY and CDR2 as SYGVKD. J gave up 4 bases and V 7 bases, and 7 bases lay outside the gene matches.

This clonotype was seen a few times. The chain links TRBV6-5 to TRBJ1-2, with a tentative D call TRBD1 (6 bases). Per the germline V gene, CDR1 is MNHEY and CDR2 is SVGAGI. Trimming pared 2 bases from V and 8 bases from J, leaving 12 bases between. The CDR3 length is 13 residues. In nucleotides, the CDR3 is TGTGCCAGCAGTTACGGGGGGGCGGAAGGCTACACCTTC. Its protein is CASSYGGAEGYTF.

This chain connects TRBV6-5 to TRBJ1-2, with no clear D. Trimming left V 0 bases short and J 2 bases short, with 10 bases between. The germline gives CDR1 MNHEY, CDR2 SVGAGI. The CDR3 is 15 residues long. The CDR3 DNA sequence: TGTGCCAGCAGTTACTCGACAAATCGGAACTATGGCTACACCTTC. It translates to CASSYSTNRNYGYTF.

The V gene is TRBV6-2 or TRBV6-3, the J gene TRBJ2-1; 7 positions match TRBD1. V shed 5 bases and J 0 bases; nucleotides not matched to a gene: 4. The CDR3 has 15 residues. Germline CDR1 reads MNHEY; CDR2 reads SVGEGT. The chain's CDR3 is CASSRRGSSYNEQFF. CDR3 nucleotide sequence: TGTGCCAGCAGTCGCAGGGGGAGCTCCTACAATGAGCAGTTCTTC.

The V gene is TRBV20-1, the J gene TRBJ2-1; D is tentatively TRBD1 or TRBD2 (7 bases each). This CDR3 has 11 amino acids. Germline V gene data show CDR1 as DFQATT and CDR2 as SNEGSKA (reference sequence). The V and J ends lost 3 bases and 9 bases respectively, with 9 bases between them. CDR3 sequence: CSASRGGEQFF. The DNA for the CDR3 is TGCAGTGCTAGCAGGGGGGGTGAGCAGTTCTTC.

The chain uses TRBV5-1 and TRBJ2-3; D gene ambiguous. V dropped 5 bases and J dropped 3 bases, with 16 bases sitting between them. Looked up from germline, CDR1 is SGHRS and CDR2 is YFSETQ. This CDR3 has 15 residues. In nucleotides, the CDR3 is TGCGCCAGCAGACGAGAGTCCGTTACGACAGATACGCAGTATTTT. Translation: CASRRESVTTDTQYF.

This clonotype was seen at least ten times. This rearrangement joins TRBV7-2 to TRBJ2-1; D gene ambiguous. Germline CDR1 SGHTA, CDR2 FQGNSA. This CDR3 region has 11 residues. Trimming shortened V by 3 bases and J by 10 bases, and 7 bases separated the two germline ends. CDR3 sequence: CASSFSDEQFF. DNA of the CDR3: TGTGCCAGCAGCTTTTCTGACGAGCAGTTCTTC.

This clonotype was counted only a few times. The rearrangement uses TRBV4-2 and TRBJ2-2; D possibly corresponds to TRBD2 (6 bases). In germline, CDR1 is LGHNA, CDR2 YNFKEQ. This CDR3 contains 19 residues. The germline V and J ends were trimmed by 0 bases and 6 bases, with 23 bases remaining between them. The CDR3 region has the DNA TGTGCCAGCAGCCAAGATCGGGGCAACCCGGGCGGGGAGGCCGGGGAGCTGTTTTTT. It translates to CASSQDRGNPGGEAGELFF.